A selection of T cell receptor beta chains follows, all from one sample in a study of T cell responses to AZD1222 COVID-19 vaccine. Using immunoSEQ multiplex PCR, the repertoire was profiled, and TCRdb retains in-frame clones only, with some absent. This table holds tens of thousands of clones, approximately 85% found once. Source: peripheral blood, taken on day 0 of AZD1222 vaccination. Receptors originate from an adult in good health. CDR3s include the opening cysteine and the closing phenylalanine or tryptophan. A D gene is named only where the DNA matches it firmly. A clone size is listed for some rows: how often the clone was seen (once, few, many), or a class if it is expanded.

cdr3_nt cdr3_aa j_call d_call clone_size v_call
TGTGCCAGTAGCTCTTACGACACTGAAGCTTTCTTT CASSSYDTEAFF TRBJ1-1 NA NA TRBV19
TGTGCCAGCTCACGGGACAGGGGGCTTGATGGCTACACCTTC CASSRDRGLDGYTF TRBJ1-2 TRBD1 NA TRBV18
TGTGCCAGCAGCGACACGGGACAGCTAAATGAAAAACTGTTTTTT CASSDTGQLNEKLFF TRBJ1-4 TRBD1 NA TRBV7-9
TGTGCCAGCAGCGACCGCAGGGGGAGTCTAGGCGAGCAGTACTTC CASSDRRGSLGEQYF TRBJ2-7 TRBD1 NA TRBV13
TGTGCCAGCAGCGACGGCCCTGATTACAATGAGCAGTTCTTC CASSDGPDYNEQFF TRBJ2-1 NA NA TRBV9
TGTGCCAGTCGAGACCCCTCTAGGGCCAACGTCCTGACTTTC CASRDPSRANVLTF TRBJ2-6 NA NA TRBV19
TGTGCCAGCAGTGAAGAAGCCGAATCAATCTATGGCTACACCTTC CASSEEAESIYGYTF TRBJ1-2 NA once TRBV6-1
TGTGCCAGCAGCTTAGTCGGCGTCCAAGAGACCCAGTACTTC CASSLVGVQETQYF TRBJ2-5 NA NA TRBV11-1
TGTGCCAGCAGTTTCGCCGGCGGCCACACCATATATTTT CASSFAGGHTIYF TRBJ1-3 NA NA TRBV12-3/TRBV12-4
TGTGCCAGCAGCTTGCGGATTAATGAAAAACTGTTTTTT CASSLRINEKLFF TRBJ1-4 NA NA TRBV11-2
TGTGCCAGCACTGAAGTAGGGGGATTTAACACTGAAGCTTTCTTT CASTEVGGFNTEAFF TRBJ1-1 NA once TRBV2